One and the same sample provided the 9 T cell receptor beta chains below, sequenced in a study of neoadjuvant anti-PD-1 for oral cavity cancer (dated by TCRdb to the early 2020s). To prepare the library, the immunoSEQ multiplex PCR assay was applied. The immuneACCESS repertoire file appears here via TCRdb, limited to in-frame rearrangements. These files lack a portion of the clones; in checked studies, under half of the deficit traces to unresolved V genes, and the cause of the others is not known. The sample includes some 61,000 clones, with more than 75% observed a single time. The ten largest clonotypes hold roughly 3.4% of the sample. The label giving this sample's time point can be read as: after neoadjuvant nivolumab, at surgical resection. The starting material was PBMCs, obtained after nivolumab (anti-PD-1) treatment. The receptors come from a person aged 40 to 85 with oral cavity squamous cell carcinoma.

The CDR3, as DNA: TGTGCCATCAGTGCGAGACCCTACGAGCAGTACTTC. Amino acid sequence: CAISARPYEQYF. The chain couples TRBV10-3 to TRBJ2-7, with D hard to call. Trimming removed 4 bases from V and 2 bases from J, with 6 bases in between. The germline gives CDR1 ENHRY, CDR2 SYGVKD. The CDR3 covers 12 residues.

The chain couples TRBV5-1 to TRBJ2-5; TRBD2 aligns across 8 bases. V trimming: 5 bases; J trimming: 1 base; junction bases outside the gene matches: 10. CDR1 is SGHRS, CDR2 YFSETQ, per germline. The CDR3 loop spans 16 amino acids. CDR3 bases: TGCGCCAGCAGGGTGCGTGGGCTAGCGGGCCAAGAGACCCAGTACTTC. Its protein is CASRVRGLAGQETQYF.

This clone has more than one count but fewer than ten. The gene calls are TRBV7-9 and TRBJ2-5; a weak D match, TRBD2 (6 bases). Germline CDR1 and CDR2: SEHNR and FQNEAQ (reference sequence). V lost 4 bases to trimming and J lost 5 bases, with 17 bases between them. CDR3 length equals 15 residues. CDR3 region: CASSSSGQVGETQYF. The CDR3 region has the DNA TGTGCCAGCAGCTCCAGCGGGCAGGTAGGGGAGACCCAGTACTTC.

As for this clone: Other DNA sequences from this sample encode an identical CDR3 as well. This chain uses TRBV6-6 with TRBJ1-5, with 8 bases fitting TRBD1. The V gene end was trimmed by 7 bases and the J gene end by 4 bases; junction bases not matched to a gene: 3. Germline V gene sequence: CDR1 MNHNY, CDR2 SVGAGI (reference sequence). CDR3 length: 13 residues. CDR3 nucleotide sequence: TGTGCCAGCAAAGGACAGGGTAATCAGCCCCAGCATTTT. It specifies CASKGQGNQPQHF.

The chain uses TRBV27 and TRBJ2-2, with 8 bases that match TRBD1. V dropped 6 bases and J dropped 4; count of bases not matched to a gene: 7. CDR1 and CDR2 from the germline V gene are MNHEY and SMNVEV (reference sequence). There are 15 residues in the CDR3. CDR3 sequence: CASSSGQGGTGELFF. The CDR3 coding sequence is TGTGCCAGCAGCTCCGGACAGGGTGGCACCGGGGAGCTGTTTTTT.

CDR3 sequence reads: CAWWMNTEAFF. The CDR3 region has the DNA TGTGCCTGGTGGATGAACACTGAAGCTTTCTTT. The chain links TRBV30 to TRBJ1-1; D not resolved. This CDR3 comprises 11 residues. The ends were cut back, 5 bases at V and 0 bases at J, with 4 bases in the middle. Germline CDR1 is GTSNPN and CDR2 is SVGIG (reference sequence).

V usage is TRBV6-1 and J usage is TRBJ2-1; perhaps TRBD2 as D (6 bases). CDR1 and CDR2 from the germline V gene are MNHNS and SASEGT. Trimming removed 0 bases from V and 3 bases from J, with 12 bases in between. This CDR3 is 16 amino acids long. CDR3 sequence reads: CASSEAALASYNEQFF. DNA of the CDR3: TGTGCCAGCAGTGAAGCTGCCCTAGCGAGCTACAATGAGCAGTTCTTC.

V gene TRBV19 combines with J gene TRBJ1-2; no reliable D call. The germline V and J ends were trimmed by 2 bases and 6 bases, with 4 bases remaining between them. Germline assignment: CDR1 LNHDA and CDR2 SQIVND (reference sequence). This CDR3 has 11 amino acids. CDR3 protein: CASSIRNGYTF. The CDR3 nucleotides read TGTGCCAGTAGTATAAGGAATGGCTACACCTTC. The entire variable domain, with the rest obtained from reference TRBV19 and TRBJ1-2, is as follows: DGGITQSPKYLFRKEGQNVTLSCEQNLNHDAMYWYRQDPGQGLRLIYYSQIVNDFQKGDIAEGYSVSREKKESFPLTVTSAQKNPTAFYLCASSIRNGYTFGSGTRLTVV.

This chain connects TRBV10-3 to TRBJ2-1; 8 bases are shared with TRBD2. This CDR3 has 14 amino acids. Germline CDR1 ENHRY, CDR2 SYGVKD. Trimming took 3 bases from V and 2 from J; bases not matched to a gene: 0. In nucleotides, the CDR3 is TGTGCCATCAGTGATAGCGGGACCTACAATGAGCAGTTCTTC. Residues: CAISDSGTYNEQFF.